A selection of T cell receptor beta chains follows, all from one sample in a study of vaccination effects on CD4 cells after COVID-19. Libraries were prepared by immunoSEQ multiplex PCR; TCRdb keeps only in-frame clonotypes and omits some of them. The sample includes roughly 24,000 clones, about three quarters of them seen just once. These receptors are not linked to any known antigen. Sequencing was performed on CD4+ T cells from PBMCs cultured with HCoV-NL63 spike peptides, taken after COVID-19 vaccination. The receptor set was obtained from a human donor who received a COVID-19 vaccine. Each CDR3 is given with its conserved first and last residue. A D gene is named only where the DNA matches it firmly. The listing skips clone size in some rows; elsewhere it reads once, few, many or a size class.

V gene,clone size,D gene,J gene,CDR3 protein,CDR3 DNA
TRBV12-3/TRBV12-4,.,.,TRBJ2-7,CASGIYEQYF,TGTGCCAGCGGAATTTACGAGCAGTACTTC
TRBV29-1,.,.,TRBJ2-1,CSVETGLLSSYNEQFF,TGCAGCGTCGAAACGGGACTCCTAAGCTCCTACAATGAGCAGTTCTTC
TRBV15,few,.,TRBJ1-1,CATSRDGGKAFF,TGTGCCACCAGCAGAGACGGGGGTAAAGCTTTCTTT
TRBV6-1,.,TRBD1,TRBJ1-2,CASSELGQSNYGYTF,TGTGCCAGCAGTGAACTGGGACAGAGTAACTATGGCTACACCTTC
TRBV21-1,once,.,TRBJ1-6,CASSKARDGKTGREGSYNSPLHF,TGTGCCAGCAGCAAAGCGCGCGATGGGAAGACAGGGCGAGAGGGGTCCTATAATTCACCCCTCCACTTT
TRBV7-9,.,.,TRBJ1-1,CASRGRRKNTEAFF,TGTGCCAGCAGGGGGAGGAGGAAGAACACTGAAGCTTTCTTT
TRBV11-3,.,TRBD2,TRBJ2-3,CASSSGLAGPTDTQYF,TGTGCCAGCAGCTCGGGACTAGCGGGGCCGACAGATACGCAGTATTTT
TRBV27,.,.,TRBJ2-7,CASSRTPPDRPVSYEQYF,TGTGCCAGCAGCAGAACCCCCCCAGACAGACCGGTATCCTACGAGCAGTACTTC
TRBV10-3,.,.,TRBJ1-2,CAISETGFYGYTF,TGTGCCATCAGTGAGACAGGATTCTATGGCTACACCTTC
TRBV15,.,TRBD1,TRBJ2-7,CATSSSGQGYEQYF,TGTGCCACCAGCAGTTCGGGACAGGGTTACGAGCAGTACTTC
TRBV5-1,.,.,TRBJ2-3,CASSPTGDTQYF,TGCGCCAGCAGCCCGACCGGAGATACGCAGTATTTT
TRBV19,.,.,TRBJ2-3,CATRGLSTDTQYF,TGTGCCACCCGAGGACTAAGCACAGATACGCAGTATTTT
TRBV6-4,.,.,TRBJ1-2,CASRQSPGGGYGYTF,TGTGCCAGCCGCCAATCCCCGGGCGGAGGCTATGGCTACACCTTC
TRBV6-2/TRBV6-3,.,.,TRBJ2-7,CASSYLDTAEYF,TGTGCCAGCAGTTACCTCGACACCGCGGAGTACTTC
TRBV5-1,.,TRBD1,TRBJ2-7,CASSPGQGSYEQYF,TGCGCCAGCAGCCCGGGACAGGGATCCTACGAGCAGTACTTC
TRBV3-1/TRBV3-2,.,.,TRBJ2-5,CASSQQFPSFSETQYF,TGTGCCAGCAGCCAGCAATTTCCCTCTTTCTCTGAGACCCAGTACTTC
TRBV6-1,once,TRBD1,TRBJ1-1,CASSERTGRDTEAFF,TGTGCCAGCAGTGAACGGACAGGGCGGGACACTGAAGCTTTCTTT
TRBV5-1,.,TRBD1,TRBJ2-7,CASSGGQGAGEQYF,TGCGCCAGCAGCGGGGGACAGGGGGCCGGCGAGCAGTACTTC
TRBV15,once,TRBD1,TRBJ1-2,CATSRDRTGQFKSNYGYTF,TGTGCCACCAGCAGAGATCGGACAGGGCAATTTAAGTCCAACTATGGCTACACCTTC
TRBV6-1,.,.,TRBJ1-3,CASSEARGVVGNTIYF,TGTGCCAGCAGTGAAGCGCGCGGGGTGGTTGGAAACACCATATATTTT
TRBV10-3,.,TRBD1,TRBJ2-3,CAISGTGVTDTQYF,TGTGCCATCAGTGGAACAGGGGTGACAGATACGCAGTATTTT
TRBV4-1,.,TRBD2,TRBJ2-5,CASSLQGTSGGETQYF,TGCGCCAGCAGCCTCCAAGGGACTAGCGGGGGAGAGACCCAGTACTTC
TRBV6-5,.,TRBD2,TRBJ2-2,CASNNGRTGELFF,TGTGCCAGCAATAACGGGAGGACCGGGGAGCTGTTTTTT
TRBV7-9,.,.,TRBJ2-3,CASSLGVGYTDTQYF,TGTGCCAGCAGCTTGGGGGTAGGGTACACAGATACGCAGTATTTT
TRBV10-1,.,TRBD1,TRBJ2-2,CASSGRGRDTGELFF,TGCGCCAGCAGTGGAAGGGGGCGCGACACCGGGGAGCTGTTTTTT
TRBV7-8,.,.,TRBJ2-1,CASSLPQRYNEQFF,TGTGCCAGCAGCTTGCCGCAACGCTACAATGAGCAGTTCTTC
TRBV29-1,.,.,TRBJ2-5,CSHTSGTDTQETQYF,TGCAGCCATACTTCAGGAACAGACACCCAAGAGACCCAGTACTTC
TRBV19,.,TRBD2,TRBJ2-7,CASSTPTSGSSYEQYF,TGTGCCAGTAGTACGCCGACTAGCGGGAGCTCCTACGAGCAGTACTTC
TRBV19,.,.,TRBJ1-3,CASNLHRRGPSGNTIYF,TGTGCCAGTAACCTACACCGAAGGGGACCCTCTGGAAACACCATATATTTT
TRBV6-5,.,TRBD1,TRBJ2-7,CASRNTGAYEQYF,TGTGCCAGCAGGAATACAGGGGCCTACGAGCAGTACTTC
TRBV20-1,.,TRBD2,TRBJ2-3,CSASGRGVGDTQYF,TGCAGTGCTAGTGGACGGGGGGTTGGAGATACGCAGTATTTT
TRBV19,.,.,TRBJ2-1,CASNNQGRSYNEQFF,TGTGCCAGTAACAACCAGGGACGCTCCTACAATGAGCAGTTCTTC
TRBV6-5,.,.,TRBJ2-7,CASSPQGYEQYF,TGTGCCAGCAGTCCTCAGGGCTACGAGCAGTACTTC
TRBV5-1,.,.,TRBJ2-7,CASSYGIGRANYEQYF,TGCGCCAGCAGCTACGGTATCGGCAGGGCCAACTACGAGCAGTACTTC
TRBV6-5,once,TRBD2,TRBJ2-2,CASSWERGTTGELFF,TGTGCCAGCAGCTGGGAGCGGGGAACCACCGGGGAGCTGTTTTTT
TRBV3-1/TRBV3-2,.,.,TRBJ2-1,CASSQVYTLGNEQFF,TGTGCCAGCAGCCAAGTATACACGCTGGGCAATGAGCAGTTCTTC
TRBV11-3,few,.,TRBJ2-1,CASSLRSGTDNEQFF,TGTGCCAGCAGCTTACGGTCGGGAACTGACAATGAGCAGTTCTTC
TRBV5-1,few,TRBD2,TRBJ2-1,CASSLGSGTSGRVRDEQFF,TGCGCCAGCAGCTTGGGGTCGGGGACTAGCGGGAGGGTCCGCGATGAGCAGTTCTTC
TRBV11-2,.,.,TRBJ1-1,CASSLFVGDAFF,TGTGCCAGCAGCTTATTTGTAGGGGATGCTTTCTTT
TRBV5-1,few,TRBD1,TRBJ1-4,CASSLQGATNEKLFF,TGCGCCAGCAGCTTACAGGGGGCGACTAATGAAAAACTGTTTTTT
TRBV3-1/TRBV3-2,.,.,TRBJ1-4,CASSQEPEKLFF,TGTGCCAGCAGCCAAGAGCCCGAAAAACTGTTTTTT
TRBV9,.,.,TRBJ1-3,CASSVLGVGNTIYF,TGTGCCAGCAGCGTCCTAGGGGTTGGAAACACCATATATTTT
TRBV29-1,.,.,TRBJ2-7,CSVENGLRVF,TGCAGCGTTGAGAACGGGCTCAGGGTCTTC
TRBV9,.,.,TRBJ2-1,CASSVGGGGGYNEQFF,TGTGCCAGCAGCGTAGGAGGAGGGGGCGGTTACAATGAGCAGTTCTTC